These T cell receptor beta chains were read from a single sample in a study of blood T cell repertoires in COVID-19. Assay used: immunoSEQ multiplex PCR; TCRdb lists only in-frame clones, some missing. This table has about 270,000 clones, about 90% appearing once. The sample was PBMCs or T cells enriched from blood (not recorded which). These receptors were taken from a young woman with acute COVID-19. Each CDR3 is given with its conserved first and last residue.

CDR3 protein: CVRSPTRGQPHNEKLFF; J gene: TRBJ1-4; V gene: TRBV7-5; CDR3 length: 17
CDR3 protein: CATSSGSVTNTGELFF; J gene: TRBJ2-2; V gene: TRBV24-1; CDR3 length: 16
CDR3 protein: CASSLGTLEQYF; J gene: TRBJ2-7; V gene: TRBV7-8; CDR3 length: 12
CDR3 protein: CASSRDSYSNQPQHF; J gene: TRBJ1-5; V gene: TRBV9; CDR3 length: 15
CDR3 protein: CASSLTGSYEQYF; J gene: TRBJ2-7; V gene: TRBV28; CDR3 length: 13
CDR3 protein: CASSVARESTEAFF; J gene: TRBJ1-1; V gene: TRBV9; CDR3 length: 14
CDR3 protein: CASSIGTLGSVLTF; J gene: TRBJ2-6; V gene: TRBV19; CDR3 length: 14
CDR3 protein: CASSETPGQGAYEQFF; J gene: TRBJ2-1; V gene: TRBV6-4; CDR3 length: 16
CDR3 protein: CASSSTSGRERSSYEQYF; J gene: TRBJ2-7; V gene: TRBV13; CDR3 length: 18
CDR3 protein: CASSQVSVREQFF; J gene: TRBJ2-1; V gene: TRBV4-1; CDR3 length: 13
CDR3 protein: CASTVDRSYEQYF; J gene: TRBJ2-7; V gene: TRBV2; CDR3 length: 13
CDR3 protein: CASSYSTSLGYTF; J gene: TRBJ1-2; V gene: TRBV6-5; CDR3 length: 13
CDR3 protein: CASSLWEGSNSGNTIYF; J gene: TRBJ1-3; V gene: TRBV5-6; CDR3 length: 17
CDR3 protein: CASSLSGGSGYEQYF; J gene: TRBJ2-7; V gene: TRBV27; CDR3 length: 15
CDR3 protein: CASSGQGLETQYF; J gene: TRBJ2-5; V gene: TRBV12-3/TRBV12-4; CDR3 length: 13
CDR3 protein: CAWSVTGDGYTF; J gene: TRBJ1-2; V gene: TRBV30; CDR3 length: 12